These 21 T cell receptor beta chains were sequenced from one sample in a study of T cell repertoires in cytomegalovirus infection. Each CDR3 protein is one row after TCRdb ran MiXCR on the reads. Of 100,000 or so distinct CDR3 sequences in the sample, approximately 30% were seen once. For these receptors, no antigen is known. This specimen consisted of CD8+ T cells from cultured PBMCs, obtained from culture after CMV antigen stimulation. The receptor source for this set is a human donor in good health (CMV status not recorded). Some clones in this sample may be carry-over from other donors' samples.

This clonotype was detected ten times or more. J is TRBJ1-1 and V is TRBV7-8; D perhaps matches TRBD1 (5 bases). V was shortened by 5 bases and J by 0 bases, with 16 bases between the two germline ends. CDR1 and CDR2 (germline): SGHVS, FQNEAQ. This CDR3 is 16 amino acids long. The CDR3 sequence is CASSPDTWGMNTEAFF. As DNA, the CDR3 is TGTGCCAGCAGCCCGGACACCTGGGGAATGAACACTGAAGCTTTCTTT.

This chain uses TRBV6-6 with TRBJ2-7; 8 bases align to TRBD2. CDR1 is MNHNY, CDR2 SVGAGI, per germline (reference sequence). V was pared by 3 bases and J by 7 bases, with 8 bases of the junction left unmatched. This CDR3 is 14 amino acids long. In nucleotides, the CDR3 is TGTGCCAGCAGTTATTCGACTAGCGCTGGTGAGCAGTACTTC. Translated, it gives CASSYSTSAGEQYF.

Many counts were recorded for this clonotype. This chain joins TRBV29-1 and TRBJ2-7; 8 bases agree with TRBD1. The ends lost 7 bases at V and 2 bases at J; junction bases unmatched: 7. Germline CDR1 is SQVTM and CDR2 is ANQGSEA. This CDR3 comprises 13 residues. The CDR3 coding sequence is TGCAGCGCCGAGGACAGGGAGGCCTACGAGCAGTACTTC. It specifies CSAEDREAYEQYF.

The rearrangement links TRBV12-3 or TRBV12-4 to TRBJ2-3; D is undetermined. The CDR3 totals 13 residues. V was trimmed by 4 bases and J by 6 bases, leaving 11 bases between them. The DNA of the CDR3 is TGTGCCAGCAGTTACCCTCCGCAGGATACGCAGTATTTT. Translating gives CASSYPPQDTQYF.

The chain combines TRBV6-5 with TRBJ1-1, with a possible D match to TRBD1 (5 bases). Deletions cut 1 base from V and 4 bases from J, with 7 bases between. Germline V lookup: CDR1 MNHEY, CDR2 SVGAGI. The CDR3 length is 13 residues. The CDR3: CASSYFGGTEAFF. The CDR3, as DNA: TGTGCCAGCAGTTACTTCGGGGGCACTGAAGCTTTCTTT.

This clonotype was found many times. This sequence joins TRBV7-2 and TRBJ2-7; 10 bases fit TRBD1. Unmatched junction bases numbered 6, after V lost 4 bases and J lost 3 bases. The CDR3 is 15 amino acids. Germline assignment: CDR1 SGHTA and CDR2 FQGNSA. The CDR3 DNA reads as TGTGCCAGCAGCTCATTCGGGACAGGGGACTACGAGCAGTACTTC. Translation gives CASSSFGTGDYEQYF.

V and J are TRBV6-2 or TRBV6-3 and TRBJ2-1; TRBD1 agrees at 9 bases. There are 16 residues in the CDR3. V shed 2 bases and J 5 bases; nucleotides not matched to a gene: 7. Germline V gene lookup returns CDR1 MNHEY and CDR2 SVGEGT. CDR3 coding DNA: TGTGCCAGCAGTTACGAGGTAACAGGGGGCCACAATGAGCAGTTCTTC. Its translation: CASSYEVTGGHNEQFF.

This clonotype was counted many times. V usage is TRBV11-1 and J usage is TRBJ2-1, with 7 positions matching TRBD2. The CDR3 sequence is 15 residues long. Germline V gene sequence: CDR1 SGHAT, CDR2 FQDESV (reference sequence). Losses at the gene ends were 7 bases for V and 2 bases for J; bases not matched to a gene: 8. The CDR3 DNA is TGTGCCAGCACCTTGGGGGGGGACCCCTACAATGAGCAGTTCTTC. Translating gives CASTLGGDPYNEQFF. Complete variable domain (other parts from reference TRBV11-1 and TRBJ2-1): EAEVAQSPRYKITEKSQAVAFWCDPISGHATLYWYRQILGQGPELLVQFQDESVVDDSQLPKDRFSAERLKGVDSTLKIQPAELGDSAMYLCASTLGGDPYNEQFFGPGTRLTVL.

The chain joins TRBV2 to TRBJ1-1; D unclear. Per the germline V gene, CDR1 is SNHLY and CDR2 is FYNNEI. The ends were cut back, 4 bases at V and 0 bases at J, with 12 bases in the middle. The CDR3 covers 15 residues. The DNA for the CDR3 is TGTGCCAGCAGTGGGACTGAGGATGTGAACACTGAAGCTTTCTTT. It is translated as CASSGTEDVNTEAFF.

This clonotype appeared a few times. The chain is built from TRBV7-9 and TRBJ1-3, with D unresolved. V gave up 2 bases and J gave up 4 bases, with 9 bases separating them. Germline V gene sequence: CDR1 SEHNR, CDR2 FQNEAQ (reference sequence). The CDR3 has 14 amino acids. The CDR3 is CASSLFRAGNTIYF. The CDR3 nucleotides are TGTGCCAGCAGCTTATTTCGGGCCGGAAACACCATATATTTT.

The V and J genes are TRBV2 and TRBJ1-1; 8 nucleotides align to TRBD1. V was clipped by 10 bases and J by 1 base; unmatched bases: 5. This CDR3 is 13 amino acids long. Germline lookup yields CDR1 SNHLY and CDR2 FYNNEI. The CDR3 protein is CATSGGTNTEAFF. DNA for the CDR3: TGTGCCACGTCAGGGGGCACGAACACTGAAGCTTTCTTT.

A few counts support this clonotype. This chain joins TRBV4-1 and TRBJ1-1, with D perhaps matching TRBD1 (5 bases). The V gene lost 1 base and the J gene lost 2 bases, with 17 bases spanning the gap. This CDR3 has 17 residues. CDR1 is MGHRA, CDR2 YSYEKL, per germline. CDR3 protein: CASSQGARGAGNTEAFF. CDR3 DNA: TGCGCCAGCAGCCAAGGGGCCCGAGGGGCCGGTAACACTGAAGCTTTCTTT.

A note on this clonotype: A junction boundary mismatches the germline segment, possibly from a read error. The chain is built from TRBV7-9 and TRBJ2-2, with D possibly matching TRBD2 (6 bases). Germline assignment: CDR1 SEHNR and CDR2 FQNEAQ (reference sequence). The CDR3 runs 16 residues. CDR3 sequence (DNA): TGTGCCAGCAGGGGCTACAACAGTGCGAACACCGGGGGGCTGTTTTTT. Translated: CASRGYNSANTGGLFF.

This clonotype appeared many times. The chain carries TRBV7-2 and TRBJ1-2; maybe TRBD1 (5 bases). With 4 bases removed from V and 8 bases from J, the gap between germline ends came to 11 bases. The CDR3 is made up of 12 amino acids. Germline V CDR1 and CDR2: SGHTA, FQGNSA. The DNA for the CDR3 is TGTGCCAGCAGCTGGGCAGGGAGAGGCTACACCTTC. Protein product: CASSWAGRGYTF.

Ten or more counts support this clonotype. Relative to the germline gene, one junction end is altered; a read error may explain this. V and J are TRBV7-6 and TRBJ2-7; no reliable D call. Per germline, CDR1 SGHVS and CDR2 FNYEAQ. The CDR3 is 15 residues long. CDR3 coding DNA: TGTGCCAGCAGTTTAGACGAACGATTAAACTACGAGCAGTACTTC. Protein sequence: CASSLDERLNYEQYF.

The chain couples TRBV7-2 to TRBJ2-5; D remains ambiguous. The V end lost 5 bases, the J end lost 10 bases, and 8 bases lay between the germline ends. Per germline, CDR1 SGHTA and CDR2 FQGNSA. The CDR3 totals 10 residues. The CDR3 DNA follows: TGTGCCAGCAGCGCCGACGGCCAGTACTTC. This translates into CASSADGQYF.

V usage is TRBV7-6 and J usage is TRBJ1-4; possibly TRBD1 for D (5 bases). Deletions cut 5 bases from V and 7 bases from J, with 14 bases between. Germline V gives CDR1 SGHVS, CDR2 FNYEAQ. This CDR3 has 14 residues. Here the CDR3 reads CASSDPRVSEKLFF. The CDR3 DNA reads TGTGCCAGCAGCGACCCCAGGGTTAGTGAAAAACTGTTTTTT.

This clonotype came up many times. V gene TRBV7-2 combines with J gene TRBJ1-1, with D perhaps matching TRBD1 (5 bases). This CDR3 comprises 16 residues. Germline V gene sequence: CDR1 SGHTA, CDR2 FQGNSA. V lost 4 bases and J 4 bases, leaving 19 bases between the germline ends. DNA of the CDR3: TGTGCCAGCAGCTCCGCCAGGGCACCGTTAGGCACTGAAGCTTTCTTT. Its protein product is CASSSARAPLGTEAFF.

The rearrangement links TRBV2 to TRBJ2-1, with 11 bases that match TRBD2. The CDR3 length is 15 residues. V shed 7 bases, J shed 9 bases, and the junction held 11 bases outside the gene matches. The germline CDR1 and CDR2 sequences are SNHLY and FYNNEI. In DNA form, the CDR3 reads TGTGCCAGCACAGGGAGTAGCGGGGGGGCACTTGAGCAGTTCTTC. Its translation: CASTGSSGGALEQFF. The variable domain in full, completed from reference TRBV2 and TRBJ2-1, reads EPEVTQTPSHQVTQMGQEVILRCVPISNHLYFYWYRQILGQKVEFLVSFYNNEISEKSEIFDDQFSVERPDGSNFTLKIRSTKLEDSAMYFCASTGSSGGALEQFFGPGTRLTVL.

The V gene is TRBV12-3 or TRBV12-4, the J gene TRBJ1-3; no reliable D call. The CDR3 is 14 residues long. V was cut by 6 bases and J by 2 bases, with 11 bases left in between. DNA of the CDR3: TGTGCCAGCAGCGAGGCGTGGGCTGGAAACACCATATATTTT. Translating gives CASSEAWAGNTIYF.

This chain uses TRBV30 with TRBJ1-1; D not resolved. The CDR3 length is 13 residues. The germline V gene encodes CDR1 GTSNPN and CDR2 SVGIG (reference sequence). The germline V and J ends were trimmed by 0 bases and 1 base, with 6 bases remaining between them. The CDR3 bases are TGTGCCTGGAGTGTTCTGGGGAACACTGAAGCTTTCTTT. Its protein is CAWSVLGNTEAFF.